What follows are 3 T cell receptor beta chains derived from one specimen sequenced in a study of long-term antiretroviral therapy in people with HIV. Survey-level immunoSEQ v3.0 assays were run. The method was immunoSEQ multiplex PCR; TCRdb's version includes in-frame clones alone and lacks a portion of them. The sample consists of approximately 24,000 clones, 95% of them appearing once. This specimen consisted of unsorted PBMCs, obtained around 5 years after starting antiretroviral therapy. These receptors came from a woman in her forties or fifties with HIV.

About this clone itself: One end of the junction fails to match germline, which may point to a read error. The V gene is TRBV27, the J gene TRBJ1-2, with D hard to call. Germline CDR1 and CDR2: MNHEY and SMNVEV (reference sequence). This CDR3 has 14 residues. The CDR3 reads CASNLNGLLYGYTF. Here the CDR3 DNA reads TGTGCCAGCAATTTAAACGGACTGTTGTATGGCTACACCTTC.

The J gene is TRBJ2-3, the V gene TRBV28; possibly TRBD1 for D (6 bases). The CDR3 totals 16 residues. V dropped 2 bases and J dropped 1 base, with 13 bases sitting between them. The germline V gene encodes CDR1 MDHEN and CDR2 SYDVKM. Here the CDR3 DNA reads TGTGCCAGCAGTTTAGGTGCAGGGGCCCGCACAGATACGCAGTATTTT. This gives the protein CASSLGAGARTDTQYF.

V gene TRBV7-9 combines with J gene TRBJ2-1, with D unresolved. V lost 2 bases and J 0 bases, leaving 8 bases between the germline ends. Looked up from germline, CDR1 is SEHNR and CDR2 is FQNEAQ (reference sequence). The CDR3 totals 15 residues. This chain's CDR3 is CASSLLAGSYNEQFF. DNA of the CDR3: TGTGCCAGCAGCTTATTGGCAGGCTCCTACAATGAGCAGTTCTTC.